What follows is one TCR beta chain and its context. Its binding antigen is unknown. Base qualities were left out, and no much larger clone turns up one base away. These data come from a study of T cells in Graves' hyperthyroidism and ophthalmopathy (dated by TCRdb to between 2018 and 2021). About the investigation overall: Peripheral blood samples were taken at initial diagnosis, before any treatment was given. Following sampling, methimazole starting at 30 mg daily was given to hyperthyroidism patients, and high-dose intravenous methylprednisolone was given to ophthalmopathy patients. To identify distinguishing TCR V-J signatures, a discovery cohort of around 100 patients was used, comprising roughly 45 with Graves' ophthalmopathy and around 57 with stable Graves' hyperthyroidism. In addition, the study compared T-cell repertoires in thyroid tissue and in blood from six Graves' hyperthyroidism patients. TCR Vbeta CDR3 sequencing of 120 to 150 peripheral blood samples (over 40 ophthalmopathy, over 70 hyperthyroidism and roughly 17 progressor patients) is reported in the paper. The 95 to 100 discovery patients were randomly divided into training and test sets at a 7:3 ratio. Prospective prediction of ophthalmopathy was tested in an independent validation cohort consisting of roughly 19 hyperthyroidism patients and some 16 patients who later progressed to ophthalmopathy. The investigation overall reported the following: Ophthalmopathy was separated from stable hyperthyroidism by a 13 V-J signature model, with just over 85% sensitivity and about 84% specificity obtained in cross-validation and 80%/75% obtained in testing. No statistical method was used to fix the sample size in advance, and group allocation was not hidden from the investigators. Most expanded thyroid clonotypes (frequency above 0.001) were also detected in blood, a finding suggesting that blood repertoires may reflect thyroid immune responses. In validation, the model predicted progression to ophthalmopathy a median of around six months before onset, with roughly 68% sensitivity and 72.22% specificity.

The V and J ends are trimmed by 3 bases and 9 bases, leaving 9 bases between them. In the germline V gene, CDR1 corresponds to SNHLY and CDR2 to FYNNEI. The CDR3 sequence holds 12 residues, the cysteine and phenylalanine included. CDR3 DNA is the only sequence kept; it has 36 bases, read in frame from the first base. TCR beta CDR3 regions were amplified from RNA transcripts. A first-round RT-PCR of the TCR CDR3 used the HTBI primer set with the Qiagen OneStep RT-PCR kit. The libraries were constructed in a second round of multiplex PCR and then size-selected and purified. Libraries were sequenced paired-end with 100 bp reads on an Illumina HiSeq2000. On the authors' methods: SOAPnuke was used to process the raw data, with reads discarded if the reads contained adapters or uncalled bases, had a mean Phred below 15, or lacked an exact constant-primer or identifier match. High-quality paired reads were merged with COPE v1.2.5, and unique nucleotide sequences were defined as clonotypes. MiTCR v1.1 was used to align the clonotypes against IMGT TRBV, TRBD and TRBJ reference segments. Analysis was restricted to V-J combinations with a frequency above 0.0001, which covered over 98% of repertoires. A TCS score was defined as the ratio of F50 (clonal expansion) to E x V (chaos), with BLOSUM62-based TCRdist applied between CDR3 peptides within each V-J. Welch's t-statistics and random forest reduced roughly 500 V-J features to some 14, which were used in a naive Bayes classifier (R e1071). The public reads were reprocessed in TCRdb via fastp at Q25 and MiXCR, keeping in-frame beta chains. Entries that share a CDR3 protein sequence are merged under the most common genes and DNA. For this entry, the V and J calls and clone size follow TCRdb and not the study's own pipeline. This sample holds 650,000 to 850,000 distinct CDR3 sequences; around 20% were observed only once. The top ten constitute over 15% of the sample.

Hyperthyroidism patients were newly diagnosed, had a disease duration of under 2 months, and were aged 18 to 65 years. Patients with uncontrolled infections, other autoimmune diseases, pregnancy or lactation were excluded. Diagnoses relied on clinical symptoms, serum thyroxine and TRAb, thyroid ultrasound and orbital computed tomography. For progressor patients, blood was drawn at the first diagnosis of hyperthyroidism, before any ophthalmopathy symptoms had appeared. PBMCs were isolated from about 9 ml of fresh peripheral blood by Ficoll-Paque density gradient centrifugation. Progressor patients were defined as those initially diagnosed with Graves' hyperthyroidism in whom ophthalmopathy developed during follow-up. Total RNA was extracted using Trizol reagent, and RNA quality was assessed on an Agilent 2100 Bioanalyzer.

The source of this sequence is a woman in her forties or fifties with Graves' hyperthyroidism that later progressed to Graves' ophthalmopathy. The chain uses TRBV2 and TRBJ2-1, with the D gene not clear enough to name. The sequenced material came from blood. CDR3 protein: CASSDSWGEQFF. The DNA is TGTGCCAGCAGTGATTCGTGGGGTGAGCAGTTCTTC. With the rest looked up from the reference TRBV2 and TRBJ2-1 genes rather than sequenced, the full variable domain is EPEVTQTPSHQVTQMGQEVILRCVPISNHLYFYWYRQILGQKVEFLVSFYNNEISEKSEIFDDQFSVERPDGSNFTLKIRSTKLEDSAMYFCASSDSWGEQFFGPGTRLTVL.